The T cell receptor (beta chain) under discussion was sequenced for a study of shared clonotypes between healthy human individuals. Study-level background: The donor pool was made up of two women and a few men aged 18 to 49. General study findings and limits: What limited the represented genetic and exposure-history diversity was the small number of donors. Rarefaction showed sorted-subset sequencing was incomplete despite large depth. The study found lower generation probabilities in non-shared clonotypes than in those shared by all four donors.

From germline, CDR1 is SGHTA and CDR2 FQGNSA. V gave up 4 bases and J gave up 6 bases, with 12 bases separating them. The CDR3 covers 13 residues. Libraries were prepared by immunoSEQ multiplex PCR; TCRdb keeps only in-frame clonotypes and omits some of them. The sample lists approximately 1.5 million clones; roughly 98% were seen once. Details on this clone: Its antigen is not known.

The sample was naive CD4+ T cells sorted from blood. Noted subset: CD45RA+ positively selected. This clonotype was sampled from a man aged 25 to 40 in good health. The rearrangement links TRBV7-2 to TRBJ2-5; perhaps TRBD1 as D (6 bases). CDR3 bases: TGTGCCAGCAGCTACGGACAGCCAAAGACCCAGTACTTC. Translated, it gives CASSYGQPKTQYF.